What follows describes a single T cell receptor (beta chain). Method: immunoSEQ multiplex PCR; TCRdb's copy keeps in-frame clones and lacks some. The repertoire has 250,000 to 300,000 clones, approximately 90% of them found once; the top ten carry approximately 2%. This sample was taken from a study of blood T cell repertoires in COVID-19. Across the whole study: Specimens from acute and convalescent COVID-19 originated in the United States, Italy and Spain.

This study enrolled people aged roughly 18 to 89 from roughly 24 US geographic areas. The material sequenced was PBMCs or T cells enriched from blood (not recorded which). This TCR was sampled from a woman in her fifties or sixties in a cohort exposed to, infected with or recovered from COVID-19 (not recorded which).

DNA of the CDR3: TGTGCCAGCAGTTTCGGACAGGGAGGCGGCTACACCTTC. It codes for CASSFGQGGGYTF. The chain links TRBV6-5 to TRBJ1-2, with 8 bases fitting TRBD1. The germline gives CDR1 MNHEY, CDR2 SVGAGI. V was clipped by 4 bases and J by 8 bases; unmatched bases: 6. The CDR3 has 13 amino acids.